This T cell receptor beta chain was sequenced during a study of cytotoxic CD8 clonotypes in ibrutinib-treated CLL. About the research overall: Per sample, productive templates averaged almost 260,000 and productive rearrangements averaged about 92,000.

Findings and caveats of the study: Clonality rose at ibrutinib response and fell back toward baseline at progression.

The length of the CDR3 is 19 residues. Remarks on this clone: Its cognate antigen is unknown.

Depth targeted 1 in 200,000 to 1 in 1 million T cells, averaging around 10x coverage per clonotype. Clones were read by immunoSEQ multiplex PCR, and TCRdb kept only the in-frame ones, dropping some. The sample holds approximately 140,000 clones, roughly 77% seen once. This sequence originates from a human donor with chronic lymphocytic leukemia. The gene calls are TRBV12-2 and TRBJ1-3; the table names TRBD1, a call not compared with the DNA. TRBV12-2 constitutes a pseudogene. The sample here was PBMCs, taken after 12 months of ibrutinib treatment. CDR3 bases: TGTGCAAGTCGCTTAGTCCGGAAGGACAGGGGAGATGCCGGAAACACCATATATTTT. The encoded protein is CASRLVRKDRGDAGNTIYF.